The 15 T cell receptor beta chains presented below share a single source sample, sequenced in a study of beta chain features in type 1 diabetes. Study results and caveats: Moderate yet significant TCRB CDR3 shortening was seen in Type 1 diabetes patients in all four CD4+ subsets.

For these TCRs, the target antigens are not known. What was sequenced were expressed TCRB transcripts, since all of the isolated RNA had been reverse transcribed. Repertoires were generated with immunoSEQ multiplex PCR, while TCRdb's copy carries only in-frame clones and drops some. This sample yields about 260,000 clones, of which roughly 22% are seen a single time; roughly 0.028% belongs to the top ten. Input material: naive CD4+ T cells from blood. The source of these receptors is a woman between 40 and 55 years old with type 1 diabetes.

The chain couples TRBV30 to TRBJ2-7, with TRBD1 matching over 9 bases. The CDR3 sequence is 15 residues long. Germline CDR1 GTSNPN, CDR2 SVGIG (reference sequence). Losses at the gene ends were 2 bases for V and 2 bases for J; bases not matched to a gene: 7. CDR3 nucleotide sequence: TGTGCCTGGAGTTCAGGGGGGACAGGGACCTACGAGCAGTACTTC. As protein: CAWSSGGTGTYEQYF.

CDR3 in amino acids: CASSSSGGPNQPQHF. In DNA form, the CDR3 reads TGCGCCAGCAGCTCGAGTGGGGGCCCTAATCAGCCCCAGCATTTT. The J gene is TRBJ1-5, the V gene TRBV5-1; TRBD1 might be the D (6 bases). V was clipped by 3 bases and J by 4 bases, with 14 bases between them. The CDR3 is 15 residues long. Germline CDR1 reads SGHRS; CDR2 reads YFSETQ.

This clone came up a few times. The rearrangement links TRBV9 to TRBJ2-3; D is uncertain. From germline, CDR1 is SGDLS and CDR2 YYNGEE. This CDR3 has 13 residues. V was cut by 3 bases and J by 4 bases, with 9 bases left in between. CDR3: CASSAIVADTQYF. The CDR3 nucleotides read TGTGCCAGCAGCGCGATAGTGGCAGATACGCAGTATTTT.

The chain combines TRBV11-1 with TRBJ2-6; TRBD1 matches 10 bases. The CDR3 covers 18 residues. Trimming took 5 bases from V and 2 from J; bases not matched to a gene: 9. Germline loops: CDR1 SGHAT, CDR2 FQDESV (reference sequence). The CDR3 region is CASSTMGTGATGANVLTF. For the CDR3, the DNA is TGTGCCAGCAGCACTATGGGGACAGGGGCAACTGGGGCCAACGTCCTGACTTTC.

This clone was found a few times. The rearrangement uses TRBV30 and TRBJ2-2, with 9 bases lining up with TRBD1. The CDR3 totals 14 residues. V lost 5 bases to trimming and J lost 5 bases; unmatched junction nucleotides: 6. Germline lookup yields CDR1 GTSNPN and CDR2 SVGIG (reference sequence). CDR3 in DNA: TGTGCCTGGTCGACAGGGGGTTGGACCGGGGAGCTGTTTTTT. This gives the protein CAWSTGGWTGELFF.

V usage is TRBV20-1 and J usage is TRBJ2-1, with D tentatively TRBD2 (5 bases). The CDR3 loop spans 11 amino acids. Germline CDR1 reads DFQATT; CDR2 reads SNEGSKA (reference sequence). Trimming cost V 3 bases and J 8 bases, with 8 bases left between them. The CDR3 here is CSASRGHEQFF. The DNA for the CDR3 is TGCAGTGCTAGCCGAGGGCATGAGCAGTTCTTC.

Turning to this clone: The same CDR3 is also encoded by other DNA sequences in this sample. As DNA, the CDR3 is TGCAGCGTTCAGGGACAGGTGAATCAGCCCCAGCATTTT. Translating gives CSVQGQVNQPQHF. The chain employs TRBV29-1 and TRBJ1-5; 8 nucleotides line up with TRBD1. The CDR3 has 13 residues. J was trimmed by 4 bases and V by 5 bases; bases with no gene match: 4. Germline assignment: CDR1 SQVTM and CDR2 ANQGSEA.

This clone was detected only a few times. The chain is built from TRBV30 and TRBJ2-4; D perhaps matches TRBD1 (5 bases). The CDR3 is 12 amino acids. Trimming pared 2 bases from V and 5 bases from J, leaving 7 bases between. In germline, CDR1 is GTSNPN, CDR2 SVGIG (reference sequence). CDR3 residues: CAWSSRENIQYF. Written as DNA, the CDR3 is TGTGCCTGGAGTAGCAGGGAAAACATTCAGTACTTC. The complete variable domain, with remaining parts taken from reference TRBV30 and TRBJ2-4, reads SQTIHQWPATLVQPVGSPLSLECTVEGTSNPNLYWYRQAAGRGLQLLFYSVGIGQISSEVPQNLSASRPQDRQFILSSKKLLLSDSGFYLCAWSSRENIQYFGAGTRLSVL.

This rearrangement joins TRBV5-1 to TRBJ1-2, with D perhaps matching TRBD1 (5 bases). Germline CDR1 and CDR2: SGHRS and YFSETQ. This CDR3 has 13 residues. Trimming pared 2 bases from V and 7 bases from J, leaving 12 bases between. CDR3 region: CASSFGQGSGYTF. The CDR3 DNA is TGCGCCAGCAGCTTCGGCCAGGGAAGTGGCTACACCTTC. The full variable domain, in which reference TRBV5-1 and TRBJ1-2 provide the parts outside the CDR3, is KAGVTQTPRYLIKTRGQQVTLSCSPISGHRSVSWYQQTPGQGLQFLFEYFSETQRNKGNFPGRFSGRQFSNSRSEMNVSTLELGDSALYLCASSFGQGSGYTFGSGTRLTVV.

This clone turned up a few times. Other nucleotide sequences in the sample specify the same CDR3. V usage is TRBV5-1 and J usage is TRBJ2-2, with D unclear. The V end lost 3 bases, the J end lost 2 bases, and 5 bases lay between the germline ends. The CDR3 runs to 13 residues. Germline CDR1 SGHRS, CDR2 YFSETQ. The CDR3 protein is CASSSTNTGELFF. For the CDR3, the DNA is TGCGCCAGCAGCTCGACTAACACCGGGGAGCTGTTTTTT.

The chain combines TRBV18 with TRBJ1-1; tentatively, D is TRBD1 (6 bases). CDR1 and CDR2 from the germline V gene are KGHSH and LQKENI. The V gene lost 0 bases and the J gene lost 4 bases, with 12 bases spanning the gap. This CDR3 is 15 amino acids long. The CDR3 nucleotides read TGTGCCAGCTCACCACCACAAGCCAGGGGCACTGAAGCTTTCTTT. It specifies CASSPPQARGTEAFF. The variable domain in full, completed from reference TRBV18 and TRBJ1-1, reads NAGVMQNPRHLVRRRGQEARLRCSPMKGHSHVYWYRQLPEEGLKFMVYLQKENIIDESGMPKERFSAEFPKEGPSILRIQQVVRGDSAAYFCASSPPQARGTEAFFGQGTRLTVV.

This clone was seen more than once but under ten times. The V gene is TRBV19, the J gene TRBJ2-1; 8 bases fit TRBD1. The V gene's germline CDR1 is LNHDA and CDR2 SQIVND (reference sequence). CDR3 length: 15 residues. V dropped 4 bases and J dropped 5; count of bases not matched to a gene: 7. The CDR3 is CASSTSGQDDNEQFF. CDR3 coding DNA: TGTGCCAGTAGTACCTCGGGACAGGATGACAATGAGCAGTTCTTC. The full variable domain, rest sourced from reference TRBV19 and TRBJ2-1, is DGGITQSPKYLFRKEGQNVTLSCEQNLNHDAMYWYRQDPGQGLRLIYYSQIVNDFQKGDIAEGYSVSREKKESFPLTVTSAQKNPTAFYLCASSTSGQDDNEQFFGPGTRLTVL.

This clone was counted a few times. The CDR3 loop reads CASSWGHRYGYTF. As DNA, the CDR3 is TGTGCCAGTAGTTGGGGGCACCGATATGGCTACACCTTC. This chain connects TRBV19 to TRBJ1-2; possibly TRBD1 for D (6 bases). Germline V CDR1 and CDR2: LNHDA, SQIVND (reference sequence). The CDR3 has 13 amino acids. Trimming took 5 bases from V and 5 from J, leaving 12 bases between them.

The chain links TRBV20-1 to TRBJ2-7; D possibly corresponds to TRBD2 (5 bases). The length of the CDR3 is 11 residues. The V end lost 7 bases, the J end lost 6 bases, and 13 bases lay between the germline ends. Germline CDR1 and CDR2: DFQATT and SNEGSKA (reference sequence). The DNA for the CDR3 is TGCAGTGTGACTACAGAGGTCGAGCAGTACTTC. Its protein is CSVTTEVEQYF.

In this sample, this clone turned up a few times. The chain carries TRBV9 and TRBJ2-1, with a weak D call TRBD2 (6 bases). This CDR3 has 16 residues. Trimming stripped 3 bases from V and 9 bases from J, with 22 bases between. Germline CDR1 reads SGDLS; CDR2 reads YYNGEE. In DNA form, the CDR3 reads TGTGCCAGCAGCGCATCCGGGACTGAGGTTTTTGGTGAGCAGTTCTTC. Translated: CASSASGTEVFGEQFF.